Given below is one TCR beta chain in context. These data originate in a study of blood T cell repertoires in COVID-19. For the study at large: Sample material is recorded as cDNA or gDNA derived from T cells, B-cell-depleted T cells, or PBMCs.

Those enrolled, adults aged roughly 18 to 89 years, came from fewer than 25 US areas. Cohort allocation depended upon clinical history that participants reported. This CDR3 spans 15 amino acids. The germline gives CDR1 SGHTA, CDR2 FQGTGA. The germline V and J ends were trimmed by 1 base and 3 bases, with 10 bases remaining between them. Using immunoSEQ multiplex PCR, the repertoire was profiled, and TCRdb retains in-frame clones only, with some absent. In the table there are under 250,000 clones, 75% to 90% of which are singletons. The receptor was derived from a woman between 18 and 29 years old in a cohort exposed to, infected with or recovered from COVID-19 (not recorded which). Sequencing was carried out using PBMCs or T cells enriched from blood (not recorded which). The chain is built from TRBV7-3 and TRBJ2-1; a weak D match, TRBD2 (6 bases). In DNA, the CDR3 is TGTGCCAGCAGCTTAAGGGGACTCGACTACAATGAGCAGTTCTTC. Translated: CASSLRGLDYNEQFF.